The 29 T cell receptor beta chains below all came from one sample that was sequenced in a study of cytomegalovirus exposure and HLA in healthy donors. PCR used 60 Vbeta primers and 13 Jbeta primers. Using immunoSEQ multiplex PCR, the repertoire was profiled, and TCRdb retains in-frame clones only, with some absent. The sample includes roughly 98,000 clones, about 77% seen only once; the top ten take roughly 3%. The sequencing input was PBMCs. The receptors come from a man aged 35 to 55 in good health and CMV-seronegative.

V gene TRBV7-9 combines with J gene TRBJ2-5; TRBD2 is a possible D gene (6 bases). This CDR3 comprises 14 residues. The germline V gene encodes CDR1 SEHNR and CDR2 FQNEAQ (reference sequence). Trimming took 5 bases from V and 3 from J, leaving 13 bases between them. This CDR3 reads CASSHSAGKETQYF. The CDR3 DNA reads TGTGCCAGCAGCCACTCCGCGGGGAAAGAGACCCAGTACTTC.

This sequence joins TRBV10-3 and TRBJ2-3, with 7 positions matching TRBD2. CDR3 length: 13 amino acids. Germline V gene sequence: CDR1 ENHRY, CDR2 SYGVKD. The J segment lost 1 base and the V segment lost 7 bases, leaving 2 bases of the junction unmatched. This chain's CDR3 is CAINREGTDTQYF. CDR3 in DNA: TGTGCCATCAATCGGGAGGGCACAGATACGCAGTATTTT.

V and J are TRBV7-8 and TRBJ2-1; the D gene is possibly TRBD2 (6 bases). There are 17 residues in the CDR3. Germline CDR1 is SGHVS and CDR2 is FQNEAQ. V was cut by 5 bases and J by 3 bases, with 20 bases left in between. The CDR3 DNA reads TGTGCCAGCAGCCTTAAATATGCGGGATCCTTCTACAATGAGCAGTTCTTC. Residues: CASSLKYAGSFYNEQFF.

The chain is built from TRBV7-9 and TRBJ2-7; the match to TRBD1 covers 11 bases. This CDR3 region has 16 residues. The V gene end was trimmed by 5 bases and the J gene end by 2 bases; junction bases not matched to a gene: 8. CDR1 is SEHNR, CDR2 FQNEAQ, per germline (reference sequence). DNA of the CDR3: TGTGCCAGCAGCCGACTCCGGGACAGGGGGGCCTACGAGCAGTACTTC. As protein: CASSRLRDRGAYEQYF.

The chain combines TRBV6-5 with TRBJ2-7; 11 bases fit TRBD1. Germline CDR1 and CDR2: MNHEY and SVGAGI. CDR3 length equals 11 residues. With 5 bases clipped from V and 9 bases from J, the junction kept 0 bases outside the gene matches. CDR3: CASSGQGAQYF. The CDR3 region has the DNA TGTGCCAGCAGTGGACAGGGGGCGCAGTACTTC.

V is TRBV30 and J is TRBJ1-2, with D perhaps TRBD1 (6 bases). The germline gives CDR1 GTSNPN, CDR2 SVGIG (reference sequence). The V end was cut by 5 bases, the J end by 4 bases, with 14 bases between. The CDR3 consists of 13 residues. The CDR3 sequence is CAWADRISYGYTF. DNA of the CDR3: TGTGCCTGGGCTGACAGGATCAGCTATGGCTACACCTTC.

Here the CDR3 reads CASSLSSGVHNSPLHF. The CDR3 DNA reads as TGTGCCAGCAGTTTATCGAGTGGAGTCCATAATTCACCCCTCCACTTT. The chain has TRBV27 and TRBJ1-6; D uncertain. Per the germline V gene, CDR1 is MNHEY and CDR2 is SMNVEV (reference sequence). Trimming shortened V by 0 bases and J by 5 bases, and 11 bases separated the two germline ends. This CDR3 is built from 16 residues.

Notes on this clone: Other DNA sequences in the sample encode the same CDR3. The chain joins TRBV10-3 to TRBJ2-5, with 8 bases matching TRBD2. Looked up from germline, CDR1 is ENHRY and CDR2 is SYGVKD. The CDR3 is made up of 14 amino acids. The V segment lost 9 bases and the J segment 4 bases; nucleotides outside the gene matches: 10. The CDR3 nucleotides are TGTGCCATTGGGACCAGCGGGAGAGGAGAGACCCAGTACTTC. Its translation is CAIGTSGRGETQYF.

The chain joins TRBV5-6 to TRBJ2-1; D is unclear. Germline V gene lookup returns CDR1 SGHDT and CDR2 YYEEEE. The CDR3 totals 16 residues. Between the trimmed V and J ends, which lost 0 bases and 0 bases, there was a span of 10 bases. The CDR3, as DNA: TGTGCCAGCAGCTTGGAGCATCTGAGCTCCTACAATGAGCAGTTCTTC. Amino acid sequence: CASSLEHLSSYNEQFF. The full variable domain, with the rest looked up from reference TRBV5-6 and TRBJ2-1, is DAGVTQSPTHLIKTRGQQVTLRCSPKSGHDTVSWYQQALGQGPQFIFQYYEEEERQRGNFPDRFSGHQFPNYSSELNVNALLLGDSALYLCASSLEHLSSYNEQFFGPGTRLTVL.

This sequence joins TRBV7-9 and TRBJ1-2, with a possible D match to TRBD1 (6 bases). The germline CDR1 and CDR2 sequences are SEHNR and FQNEAQ (reference sequence). This CDR3 comprises 12 residues. V was trimmed by 1 base and J by 8 bases, leaving 8 bases between them. The CDR3 here is CASSLDRVGYTF. The CDR3 nucleotides are TGTGCCAGCAGCTTAGACAGGGTGGGCTACACCTTC.

By sample fraction, this clone is medium-sized. The gene calls are TRBV6-1 and TRBJ2-7, with D maybe TRBD1 (6 bases). Between the trimmed V and J ends, which lost 5 bases and 2 bases, there was a span of 16 bases. The CDR3 is made up of 15 amino acids. Germline CDR1 reads MNHNS; CDR2 reads SASEGT. The CDR3 loop is CASSPSGDGTYEQYF. CDR3 sequence (DNA): TGTGCCAGCAGTCCGTCAGGGGACGGGACCTACGAGCAGTACTTC.

The J gene is TRBJ2-2, the V gene TRBV6-1, with 9 bases matching TRBD1. Germline lookup yields CDR1 MNHNS and CDR2 SASEGT. This CDR3 has 14 amino acids. V was clipped by 4 bases and J by 7 bases; unmatched bases: 4. The CDR3 DNA is TGTGCCAGCAGTGTGGGGACAGGGCACGGGGAGCTGTTTTTT. Translated: CASSVGTGHGELFF.

The table lists this clone with a count of one. J is TRBJ1-4 and V is TRBV6-1; TRBD1 aligns across 7 bases. This CDR3 contains 15 residues. Germline V gives CDR1 MNHNS, CDR2 SASEGT. V shed 2 bases and J 8 bases; nucleotides not matched to a gene: 8. CDR3 in amino acids: CASSERVGGGEKLFF. CDR3 nucleotides: TGTGCCAGCAGTGAACGGGTAGGGGGCGGGGAAAAACTGTTTTTT.

The chain links TRBV30 to TRBJ1-5, with TRBD1 matching 7 bases. Germline trimming cut 0 bases from V and 0 bases from J; bases unmatched to any gene: 11. Germline V lookup: CDR1 GTSNPN, CDR2 SVGIG (reference sequence). This CDR3 is built from 18 residues. The CDR3 nucleotides are TGTGCCTGGAGTGTCCGGACAGGCGGTGTATATAGCAATCAGCCCCAGCATTTT. It specifies CAWSVRTGGVYSNQPQHF. Supplemented by reference TRBV30 and TRBJ1-5, the full variable domain reads SQTIHQWPATLVQPVGSPLSLECTVEGTSNPNLYWYRQAAGRGLQLLFYSVGIGQISSEVPQNLSASRPQDRQFILSSKKLLLSDSGFYLCAWSVRTGGVYSNQPQHFGDGTRLSIL.

V is TRBV29-1 and J is TRBJ2-4, with 8 bases lining up with TRBD1. The CDR3 length is 15 residues. The V and J ends lost 7 bases and 0 bases, in that order; junction bases with no gene match: 8. CDR1 is SQVTM and CDR2 is ANQGSEA in the germline V gene. The CDR3 region is CSAGQGTLAKNIQYF. CDR3 in DNA: TGCAGCGCAGGACAGGGAACCCTAGCCAAAAACATTCAGTACTTC.

This clone has a handful of counts. CDR3 sequence: CASSQGKGGTDTQYF. CDR3 DNA: TGTGCCAGCAGCCAAGGCAAAGGGGGCACAGATACGCAGTATTTT. The V gene is TRBV4-2, the J gene TRBJ2-3; weak D call: TRBD1 (5 bases). The germline V and J ends were trimmed by 1 base and 1 base, with 9 bases remaining between them. Germline values: CDR1 LGHNA, CDR2 YNFKEQ. CDR3 length: 15 residues.

The chain carries TRBV28 and TRBJ1-3, with D perhaps matching TRBD1 (6 bases). This CDR3 region has 16 residues. CDR1 is MDHEN and CDR2 is SYDVKM in the germline V gene. The V end was cut by 3 bases, the J end by 4 bases, with 16 bases between. The CDR3 protein is CASSFLEGGSGNTIYF. CDR3 in DNA: TGTGCCAGCAGTTTTCTGGAAGGGGGATCGGGAAACACCATATATTTT.

The gene calls are TRBV7-8 and TRBJ2-1; 9 bases map to TRBD1. The CDR3 runs 15 residues. The ends lost 3 bases at V and 5 bases at J; junction bases unmatched: 5. The germline gives CDR1 SGHVS, CDR2 FQNEAQ. The CDR3 DNA follows: TGTGCCAGCAGCTTGACAGGGGGGCTGGACAATGAGCAGTTCTTC. This gives the protein CASSLTGGLDNEQFF.

The genes are TRBV20-1 and TRBJ1-1; D unresolved. CDR1 and CDR2 (germline): DFQATT, SNEGSKA (reference sequence). The length of the CDR3 is 10 residues. V gave up 5 bases and J gave up 4 bases, with 5 bases separating them. This CDR3 is CSASGTEAFF. The CDR3 DNA is TGCAGTGCTTCGGGCACTGAAGCTTTCTTT.

The chain employs TRBV6-5 and TRBJ1-2, with D perhaps TRBD1 (5 bases). In germline, CDR1 is MNHEY, CDR2 SVGAGI. Trimming left V 2 bases short and J 1 base short, with 11 bases between. This CDR3 contains 15 residues. The CDR3 nucleotides read TGTGCCAGCAGTTACGAACGACAGAGTAACTATGGCTACACCTTC. This encodes CASSYERQSNYGYTF.

The chain uses TRBV10-3 and TRBJ1-1; TRBD1 is a possible D gene (5 bases). The germline CDR1 and CDR2 sequences are ENHRY and SYGVKD. V was pared by 2 bases and J by 1 base, with 8 bases between. The CDR3 has 14 residues. The CDR3 DNA follows: TGTGCCATCAGTGAGCTCAGGGAGAACACTGAAGCTTTCTTT. This translates into CAISELRENTEAFF.

This chain uses TRBV30 with TRBJ2-7; 7 positions match TRBD2. In germline, CDR1 is GTSNPN, CDR2 SVGIG (reference sequence). J was trimmed by 6 bases and V by 4 bases; bases with no gene match: 9. This CDR3 is built from 13 residues. CDR3 DNA sequence: TGTGCCTGGATGGGAGCGGGACTTTCCGAGCAGTACTTC. It codes for CAWMGAGLSEQYF. The full variable domain, rest sourced from reference TRBV30 and TRBJ2-7, is SQTIHQWPATLVQPVGSPLSLECTVEGTSNPNLYWYRQAAGRGLQLLFYSVGIGQISSEVPQNLSASRPQDRQFILSSKKLLLSDSGFYLCAWMGAGLSEQYFGPGTRLTVT.

The rearrangement joins TRBV2 to TRBJ2-3; 10 bases match TRBD2. The ends lost 4 bases at V and 6 bases at J; junction bases unmatched: 7. The CDR3 totals 15 residues. Germline CDR1 reads SNHLY; CDR2 reads FYNNEI. The CDR3 DNA reads TGTGCCAGCAGTGCTAGCGGGGGATGGGGGGATACGCAGTATTTT. This sequence encodes CASSASGGWGDTQYF.

V and J are TRBV10-1 and TRBJ1-4, with 9 bases matching TRBD1. With 6 bases clipped from V and 6 bases from J, the junction kept 11 bases outside the gene matches. This CDR3 has 16 residues. Germline V gene data show CDR1 as WNHNN and CDR2 as SYGVQD (reference sequence). The CDR3 DNA sequence: TGCGCCAGCAGCGACAGGGGGACGTCAGCGGATGAAAAACTGTTTTTT. It codes for CASSDRGTSADEKLFF.

The chain couples TRBV30 to TRBJ2-1, with D possibly being TRBD2 (5 bases). With 5 bases removed from V and 5 bases from J, the gap between germline ends came to 13 bases. The CDR3 spans 13 residues. The V gene's germline CDR1 is GTSNPN and CDR2 SVGIG (reference sequence). Here the CDR3 reads CAWSGVADNEQFF. Written as DNA, the CDR3 is TGTGCCTGGTCCGGGGTGGCTGACAATGAGCAGTTCTTC.

This chain connects TRBV2 to TRBJ2-5; tentatively, D is TRBD2 (5 bases). The CDR3 contains 17 residues. Germline V lookup: CDR1 SNHLY, CDR2 FYNNEI. The V and J ends lost 3 bases and 1 base respectively, with 18 bases between them. CDR3 protein: CASSEFGLRNFQETQYF. The DNA for the CDR3 is TGTGCCAGCAGTGAGTTCGGACTCAGGAATTTCCAAGAGACCCAGTACTTC.

Concerning this clone: Within the sample, other DNA sequences also encode this same CDR3. V usage is TRBV25-1 and J usage is TRBJ1-1; D gene uncertain. The CDR3 is 11 residues long. In germline, CDR1 is MGHDK, CDR2 SYGVNS. Trimming removed 8 bases at V and 4 bases at J, with 8 bases between. The CDR3 is CASSRGTEAFF. DNA for the CDR3: TGTGCCAGCTCCCGGGGCACTGAAGCTTTCTTT. The whole variable domain, remainder taken from reference TRBV25-1 and TRBJ1-1, is EADIYQTPRYLVIGTGKKITLECSQTMGHDKMYWYQQDPGMELHLIHYSYGVNSTEKGDLSSESTVSRIRTEHFPLTLESARPSHTSQYLCASSRGTEAFFGQGTRLTVV.

As regards this clone: An end of the junction does not agree with germline; a read error may underlie this. The chain combines TRBV7-7 with TRBJ2-2, with 10 bases aligning to TRBD2. Germline CDR1 SSHAT, CDR2 FNYEAQ (reference sequence). The CDR3 length is 18 residues. CDR3: CASSLRHTSGENTGELFF. Written as DNA, the CDR3 is TGTGCTAGCAGCTTAAGGCATACTAGCGGGGAGAACACCGGGGAGCTGTTTTTT. Full variable domain (remainder filled in from reference TRBV7-7 and TRBJ2-2): GAGVSQSPRYKVTKRGQDVTLRCDPISSHATLYWYQQALGQGPEFLTYFNYEAQPDKSGLPSDRFSAERPEGSISTLTIQRTEQRDSAMYRCASSLRHTSGENTGELFFGEGSRLTVL.

The chain links TRBV5-1 to TRBJ1-2; 8 nucleotides align to TRBD1. The germline V gene has CDR1 SGHRS and CDR2 YFSETQ. The V segment lost 5 bases and the J segment 2 bases; nucleotides outside the gene matches: 14. The CDR3 is 17 residues long. The CDR3, as DNA: TGCGCCAGCAGGGACCTAAAGCGGACAGGGTCAAACTATGGCTACACCTTC. This sequence encodes CASRDLKRTGSNYGYTF.